One T cell receptor beta chain is described in this entry. This specimen belongs to a study of blood T cell repertoires in COVID-19. Trimming removed 5 bases from V and 2 bases from J; junction bases left unmatched: 3. CDR3 length: 13 residues. In the original workflow: Cell counts per sample came from amplifying reference gene primers. This table comes from immunoSEQ multiplex PCR, and its TCRdb copy is limited to in-frame clones, with some not included. V and J calls and clone size are those listed in that table; D and trimming were worked out from the DNA. In the table there are about 160,000 clones, around 74% of which are singletons.

The sequence derives from a woman in her sixties or seventies with COVID-19, enrolled during active disease. The chain has TRBV12-3 or TRBV12-4 and TRBJ2-7; TRBD1 aligns across 7 bases. The material sequenced was peripheral blood. The CDR3, as DNA: TGTGCCAGCAGTCGACAGGGTACCTACGAGCAGTACTTC. Translating gives CASSRQGTYEQYF.